These 23 T cell receptor beta chains share one sample of origin, sequenced in a study. MiXCR, run by TCRdb on the RT-PCR reads, gives a single entry per CDR3 protein. The repertoire consists of almost 700,000 distinct CDR3 sequences, with approximately 14% occurring once and the leading ten covering 3.6%. Sequences were obtained from memory CD4+ T cells from blood. The receptors stem from a female donor in good health, serving as a healthy control.

CDR3 nucleotides: TGTGCCAGCGCTCCGCCGGGACAGGGCTATGGCTACACCTTC. This codes for CASAPPGQGYGYTF. This rearrangement joins TRBV28 to TRBJ1-2; 9 positions agree with TRBD1. V lost 8 bases, J lost 4 bases, and 8 bases stayed unmatched. The CDR3 is 14 residues long. CDR1 is MDHEN and CDR2 is SYDVKM in the germline V gene.

This clonotype occurred a few times. The V call is TRBV12-3 or TRBV12-4, the J call TRBJ1-2, with TRBD1 identical over 7 bases. CDR3 length: 14 residues. V was clipped by 0 bases and J by 4 bases; unmatched bases: 2. This CDR3 reads CASSLAGTAYGYTF. CDR3 DNA: TGTGCCAGCAGTTTAGCGGGGACAGCCTATGGCTACACCTTC.

The table lists this clonotype with many counts. The chain recombines TRBV10-3 with TRBJ2-1; 13 bases fit TRBD2. Germline CDR1 reads ENHRY; CDR2 reads SYGVKD. This CDR3 is built from 15 residues. V lost 10 bases to trimming and J lost 1 base; unmatched junction nucleotides: 4. The CDR3 DNA is TGTGCCACTCGGACTAGCGGGGGATCCTACAATGAGCAGTTCTTC. It is translated as CATRTSGGSYNEQFF.

The chain recombines TRBV28 with TRBJ2-5, with D perhaps matching TRBD2 (5 bases). V was cut by 6 bases and J by 10 bases, with 15 bases left in between. The CDR3 covers 12 residues. Looked up from germline, CDR1 is MDHEN and CDR2 is SYDVKM. The CDR3 nucleotides read TGTGCCAGCAGCCCAGGCGGGTGGGTCCAGTACTTC. Amino acid sequence: CASSPGGWVQYF.

The chain couples TRBV12-3 or TRBV12-4 to TRBJ1-6; tentatively, D is TRBD1 (6 bases). The CDR3 contains 14 residues. Trimming left V 6 bases short and J 10 bases short, with 16 bases between. The CDR3 spells CASRFGGRESPLHF. CDR3 sequence (DNA): TGTGCCAGCAGATTTGGGGGCAGGGAATCACCCCTCCACTTT.

This clonotype was picked up a small number of times. The chain links TRBV28 to TRBJ2-7; D not resolved. Per the germline V gene, CDR1 is MDHEN and CDR2 is SYDVKM. Between the trimmed V and J ends, which lost 2 bases and 4 bases, there was a span of 21 bases. The CDR3 is 17 residues long. The CDR3 loop is CASSLRRFMDPAYEQYF. In DNA form, the CDR3 reads TGTGCCAGCAGTTTAAGGCGGTTCATGGACCCCGCATACGAGCAGTACTTC.

This clonotype was seen only a few times. The V and J genes are TRBV6-1 and TRBJ1-1, with 9 nucleotides matching TRBD1. The CDR3 contains 13 residues. Germline V gene sequence: CDR1 MNHNS, CDR2 SASEGT. V lost 5 bases, J lost 7 bases, and 5 bases stayed unmatched. The CDR3 nucleotides are TGTGCCAGCAGTATACAGGGGGCGGGTGAAGCTTTCTTT. This encodes CASSIQGAGEAFF.

This clonotype occurred many times. The chain has TRBV6-5 and TRBJ2-7; TRBD1 matches at 7 bases. The germline gives CDR1 MNHEY, CDR2 SVGAGI. Trimming removed 6 bases from V and 3 bases from J; junction bases left unmatched: 8. This CDR3 region has 14 residues. The CDR3 loop reads CASRPGQNLYEQYF. The CDR3 DNA reads TGTGCCAGCAGGCCGGGACAGAACCTCTACGAGCAGTACTTC.

This clonotype was observed a few times. J is TRBJ2-1 and V is TRBV6-5, with TRBD2 matching 16 bases. V was clipped by 4 bases and J by 10 bases; unmatched bases: 13. The CDR3 has 18 residues. The germline CDR1 and CDR2 sequences are MNHEY and SVGAGI. CDR3 protein: CASSSQIGTSGRVGEQFF. The DNA for the CDR3 is TGTGCCAGCAGTTCTCAAATCGGGACTAGCGGGAGGGTAGGCGAGCAGTTCTTC.

This clonotype was recorded at least ten times. The chain links TRBV10-3 to TRBJ2-7; TRBD2 might be the D (5 bases). CDR1 and CDR2 from the germline V gene are ENHRY and SYGVKD. This CDR3 is 14 amino acids long. Trimming shortened V by 2 bases and J by 2 bases, and 10 bases separated the two germline ends. The CDR3 region is CAISERGEAYEQYF. The CDR3 DNA sequence: TGTGCCATCAGTGAGCGGGGTGAGGCCTACGAGCAGTACTTC.

The sample holds many counts of this clonotype. This chain connects TRBV20-1 to TRBJ1-1, with a possible D match to TRBD1 (5 bases). Trimming pared 0 bases from V and 7 bases from J, leaving 15 bases between. In germline, CDR1 is DFQATT, CDR2 SNEGSKA (reference sequence). The CDR3 extends over 14 amino acids. The CDR3 nucleotides are TGCAGTGCTAGAGATATGATGGCGGGGGATGAAGCTTTCTTT. Its protein product is CSARDMMAGDEAFF.

In this sample, this clonotype turned up a few times. The gene calls are TRBV7-8 and TRBJ2-7; D call uncertain. Germline lookup yields CDR1 SGHVS and CDR2 FQNEAQ. This CDR3 comprises 15 residues. V lost 2 bases and J 3 bases, leaving 14 bases between the germline ends. The CDR3 protein is CASSLLVGADYEQYF. The DNA for the CDR3 is TGTGCCAGCAGCTTACTCGTGGGCGCGGACTACGAGCAGTACTTC.

Many counts were recorded for this clonotype. This chain uses TRBV5-6 with TRBJ2-2; D is undetermined. This CDR3 has 11 residues. Germline-derived CDR1 and CDR2 are SGHDT and YYEEEE. Deletions cut 5 bases from V and 7 bases from J, with 6 bases between. CDR3 DNA sequence: TGTGCCAGCAGAGGCCTCGGGGAGCTGTTTTTT. This encodes CASRGLGELFF. The full variable domain, with the rest looked up from reference TRBV5-6 and TRBJ2-2, is DAGVTQSPTHLIKTRGQQVTLRCSPKSGHDTVSWYQQALGQGPQFIFQYYEEEERQRGNFPDRFSGHQFPNYSSELNVNALLLGDSALYLCASRGLGELFFGEGSRLTVL.

The CDR3 sequence is CAITGGKSSYEQYF. In DNA form, the CDR3 reads TGTGCCATCACAGGGGGCAAAAGCTCCTACGAGCAGTACTTC. The chain links TRBV10-3 to TRBJ2-7; 8 bases map to TRBD1. CDR3 length: 14 residues. V lost 7 bases to trimming and J lost 0 bases; unmatched junction nucleotides: 5. Germline V lookup: CDR1 ENHRY, CDR2 SYGVKD.

The chain joins TRBV27 to TRBJ1-2; no firm D call. The germline CDR1 and CDR2 sequences are MNHEY and SMNVEV (reference sequence). V lost 0 bases, J lost 4 bases, and 15 bases lay in between. There are 16 residues in the CDR3. CDR3 amino acids: CASSLSGIGESYGYTF. The DNA of the CDR3 is TGTGCCAGCAGTTTATCGGGGATCGGGGAGAGCTATGGCTACACCTTC.

This clonotype was found a few times. This sequence joins TRBV7-9 and TRBJ2-7, with 11 bases identical to TRBD2. CDR1 is SEHNR, CDR2 FQNEAQ, per germline (reference sequence). With V trimmed by 5 bases and J by 3 bases, 9 bases remained unmatched. This CDR3 has 16 amino acids. The CDR3 sequence: CASSPGTSGIDYEQYF. The DNA for the CDR3 is TGTGCCAGCAGCCCCGGGACTAGCGGAATCGACTACGAGCAGTACTTC.

This clonotype was picked up many times. CDR3 coding DNA: TGTGCCAGCACCAACTCCCCTAGCGGGATGGGTGTAGGGACCCAGTACTTC. Its protein product is CASTNSPSGMGVGTQYF. The chain uses TRBV7-6 and TRBJ2-5, with 9 bases identical to TRBD2. After removal of 7 bases from V and 7 bases from J, the junction contained 19 bases not matched to a gene. Germline V lookup: CDR1 SGHVS, CDR2 FNYEAQ. The CDR3 consists of 17 residues.

At least ten counts were recorded for this clonotype. J is TRBJ1-6 and V is TRBV10-3; no firm D call. CDR3 length: 13 amino acids. Germline V gives CDR1 ENHRY, CDR2 SYGVKD. Trimming removed 7 bases at V and 0 bases at J, with 4 bases between. The CDR3 here is CAIKSSYNSPLHF. The CDR3, as DNA: TGTGCCATCAAGAGCTCCTATAATTCACCCCTCCACTTT.

In its sample, this clonotype was seen many times. The chain recombines TRBV29-1 with TRBJ1-1; D perhaps matches TRBD1 (6 bases). CDR3 length equals 14 residues. The ends were cut back, 5 bases at V and 5 bases at J, with 18 bases in the middle. Germline CDR1 SQVTM, CDR2 ANQGSEA. The CDR3, as DNA: TGCAGCGTTTCCCCTGTTGGCAGGGGAACTGAAGCTTTCTTT. Residues: CSVSPVGRGTEAFF.

This clonotype occurred many times. The chain combines TRBV7-9 with TRBJ2-1; 9 bases are shared with TRBD2. J was trimmed by 9 bases and V by 1 base; bases with no gene match: 7. Germline CDR1 reads SEHNR; CDR2 reads FQNEAQ (reference sequence). The CDR3 loop spans 15 amino acids. The chain's CDR3 is CASSLGLAEGGEQFF. The CDR3, as DNA: TGTGCCAGCAGCTTAGGACTAGCGGAGGGCGGTGAGCAGTTCTTC.

This clonotype has just a few counts. The chain carries TRBV24-1 and TRBJ2-7; D assignment may be TRBD1 or TRBD2 (6 bases each). Germline values: CDR1 KGHDR, CDR2 SFDVKD. This CDR3 region has 14 residues. V lost 4 bases and J 6 bases, leaving 15 bases between the germline ends. Here the CDR3 DNA reads TGTGCCACCAGTGACCTCAACGGGGGCAGCGAGCAGTACTTC. Protein: CATSDLNGGSEQYF.

This clonotype has a handful of counts. The chain carries TRBV29-1 and TRBJ1-3; D not resolved. This CDR3 region has 13 residues. Germline CDR1 SQVTM, CDR2 ANQGSEA. V lost 4 bases and J lost 1, with 8 bases in between. The CDR3 region has the DNA TGCAGCGTTGTTCTAGGTTCTGGAAACACCATATATTTT. Translating gives CSVVLGSGNTIYF.

This clonotype was observed at least ten times. The chain couples TRBV29-1 to TRBJ1-1; perhaps TRBD1 as D (5 bases). The CDR3 is 12 amino acids. The germline V gene encodes CDR1 SQVTM and CDR2 ANQGSEA. Trimming took off 5 bases at V and 3 bases at J, with 10 bases between the two ends. CDR3 loop: CSVTGLDTEAFF. Here the CDR3 DNA reads TGCAGCGTTACGGGGCTGGACACTGAAGCTTTCTTT.